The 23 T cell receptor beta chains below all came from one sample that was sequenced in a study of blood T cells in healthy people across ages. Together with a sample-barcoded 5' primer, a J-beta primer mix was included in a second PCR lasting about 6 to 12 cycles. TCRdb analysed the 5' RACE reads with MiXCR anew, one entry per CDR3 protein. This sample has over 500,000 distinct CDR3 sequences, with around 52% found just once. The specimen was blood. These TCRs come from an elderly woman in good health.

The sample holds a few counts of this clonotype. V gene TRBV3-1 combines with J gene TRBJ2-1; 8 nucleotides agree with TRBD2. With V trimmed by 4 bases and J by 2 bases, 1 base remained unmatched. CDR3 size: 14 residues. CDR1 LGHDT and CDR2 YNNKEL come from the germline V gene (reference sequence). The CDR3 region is CASSRRGAYNEQFF. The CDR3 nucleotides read TGTGCCAGCAGCCGGCGGGGGGCCTACAATGAGCAGTTCTTC.

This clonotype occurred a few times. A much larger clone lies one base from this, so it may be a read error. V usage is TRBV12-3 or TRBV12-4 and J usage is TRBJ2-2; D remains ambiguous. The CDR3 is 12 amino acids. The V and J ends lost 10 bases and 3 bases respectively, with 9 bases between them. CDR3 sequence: CAIALDTGELFF. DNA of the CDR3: TGTGCCATCGCGCTAGACACCGGGGAGCTGTTTTTT.

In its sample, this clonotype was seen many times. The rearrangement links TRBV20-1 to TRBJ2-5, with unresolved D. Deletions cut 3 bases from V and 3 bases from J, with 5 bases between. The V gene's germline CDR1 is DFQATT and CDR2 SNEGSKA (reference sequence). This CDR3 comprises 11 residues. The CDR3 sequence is CSASRKETQYF. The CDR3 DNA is TGCAGTGCTAGCAGGAAAGAGACCCAGTACTTC.

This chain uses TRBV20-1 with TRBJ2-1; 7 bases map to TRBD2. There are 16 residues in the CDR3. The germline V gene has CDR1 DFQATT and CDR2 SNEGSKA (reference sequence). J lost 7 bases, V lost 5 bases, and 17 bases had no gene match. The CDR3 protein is CSADRLAGAPENEQFF. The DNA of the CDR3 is TGCAGTGCTGATCGGTTGGCGGGAGCCCCCGAGAATGAGCAGTTCTTC.

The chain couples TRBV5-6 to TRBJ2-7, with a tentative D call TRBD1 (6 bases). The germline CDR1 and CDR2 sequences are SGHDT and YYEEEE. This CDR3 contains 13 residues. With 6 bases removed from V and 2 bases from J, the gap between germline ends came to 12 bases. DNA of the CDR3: TGTGCCAGCACCCGACAGGTTACCTACGAGCAGTACTTC. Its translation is CASTRQVTYEQYF.

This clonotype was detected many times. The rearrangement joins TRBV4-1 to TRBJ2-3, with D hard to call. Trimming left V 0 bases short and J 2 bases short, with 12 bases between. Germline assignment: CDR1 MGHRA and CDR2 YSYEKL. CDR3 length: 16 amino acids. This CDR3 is CASSQEWLQITDTQYF. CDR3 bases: TGCGCCAGCAGCCAAGAATGGCTACAGATCACAGATACGCAGTATTTT.

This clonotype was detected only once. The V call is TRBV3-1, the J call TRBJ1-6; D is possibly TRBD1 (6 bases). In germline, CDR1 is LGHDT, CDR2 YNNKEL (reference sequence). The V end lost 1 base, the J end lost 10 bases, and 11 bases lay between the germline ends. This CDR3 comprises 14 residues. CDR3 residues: CASSQVGAGSPLHF. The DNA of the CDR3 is TGTGCCAGCAGCCAAGTGGGGGCAGGATCACCCCTCCACTTT.

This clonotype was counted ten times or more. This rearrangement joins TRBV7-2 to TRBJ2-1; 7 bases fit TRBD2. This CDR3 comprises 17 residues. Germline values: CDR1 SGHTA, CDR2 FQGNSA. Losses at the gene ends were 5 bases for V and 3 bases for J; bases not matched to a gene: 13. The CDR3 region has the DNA TGTGCCAGCAGCCCTGGCCCGGCTAGCGGAGACTACAATGAGCAGTTCTTC. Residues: CASSPGPASGDYNEQFF.

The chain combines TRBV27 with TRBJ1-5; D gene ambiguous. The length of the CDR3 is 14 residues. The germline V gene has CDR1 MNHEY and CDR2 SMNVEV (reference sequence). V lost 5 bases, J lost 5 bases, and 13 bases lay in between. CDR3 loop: CASSHRVYDQPQHF. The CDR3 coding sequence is TGTGCCAGCAGTCATCGGGTCTACGATCAGCCCCAGCATTTT.

The CDR3 DNA reads TGTGCCAGCAGCATTAGCCTAACCGGGGAGCTGTTTTTT. The encoded protein is CASSISLTGELFF. The genes are TRBV7-3 and TRBJ2-2; D is unclear. Germline V gives CDR1 SGHTA, CDR2 FQGTGA. V was trimmed by 5 bases and J by 5 bases, leaving 9 bases between them. The CDR3 is 13 amino acids.

The CDR3 region is CASSHSGGRGGEETQYF. The CDR3 nucleotides are TGCGCCAGCAGCCATTCCGGGGGTCGCGGGGGGGAAGAGACCCAGTACTTC. The chain carries TRBV4-1 and TRBJ2-5, with 9 bases that match TRBD2. V lost 3 bases and J lost 3; bases outside the gene matches: 11. Germline-derived CDR1 and CDR2 are MGHRA and YSYEKL. The CDR3 sequence is 17 residues long.

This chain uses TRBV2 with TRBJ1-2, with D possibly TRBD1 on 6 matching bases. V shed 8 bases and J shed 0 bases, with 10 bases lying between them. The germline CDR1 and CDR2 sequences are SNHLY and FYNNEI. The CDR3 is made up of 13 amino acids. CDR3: CASERQANYGYTF. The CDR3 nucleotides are TGTGCCAGCGAGCGACAGGCTAACTATGGCTACACCTTC. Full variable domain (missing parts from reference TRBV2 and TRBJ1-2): EPEVTQTPSHQVTQMGQEVILRCVPISNHLYFYWYRQILGQKVEFLVSFYNNEISEKSEIFDDQFSVERPDGSNFTLKIRSTKLEDSAMYFCASERQANYGYTFGSGTRLTVV.

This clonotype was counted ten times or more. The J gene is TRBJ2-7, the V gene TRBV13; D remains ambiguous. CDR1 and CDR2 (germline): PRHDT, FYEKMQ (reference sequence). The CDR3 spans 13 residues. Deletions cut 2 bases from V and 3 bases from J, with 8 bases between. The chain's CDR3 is CASSLSGLYEQYF. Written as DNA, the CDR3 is TGTGCCAGCAGCTTATCCGGGCTCTACGAGCAGTACTTC.

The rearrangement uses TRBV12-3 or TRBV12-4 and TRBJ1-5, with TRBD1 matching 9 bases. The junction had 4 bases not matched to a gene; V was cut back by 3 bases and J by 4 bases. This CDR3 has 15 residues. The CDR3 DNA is TGTGCCAGCAGTTTGAGGACAGGGGAAAATCAGCCCCAGCATTTT. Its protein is CASSLRTGENQPQHF.

For the CDR3, the DNA is TGTGCCATCACCCCCGGGACAGGGGATAATTCACCCCTCCACTTT. Its translation is CAITPGTGDNSPLHF. The genes are TRBV28 and TRBJ1-6; 10 bases are shared with TRBD1. Per germline, CDR1 MDHEN and CDR2 SYDVKM. CDR3 size: 15 residues. The V and J ends lost 10 bases and 5 bases, in that order; junction bases with no gene match: 8.

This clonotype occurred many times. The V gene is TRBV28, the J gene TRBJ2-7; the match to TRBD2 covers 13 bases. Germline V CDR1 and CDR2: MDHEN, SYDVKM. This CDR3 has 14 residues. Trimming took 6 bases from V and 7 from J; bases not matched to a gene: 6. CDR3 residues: CASRNTGLAGEQYF. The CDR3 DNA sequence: TGTGCCAGCAGAAACACGGGACTAGCGGGAGAGCAGTACTTC.

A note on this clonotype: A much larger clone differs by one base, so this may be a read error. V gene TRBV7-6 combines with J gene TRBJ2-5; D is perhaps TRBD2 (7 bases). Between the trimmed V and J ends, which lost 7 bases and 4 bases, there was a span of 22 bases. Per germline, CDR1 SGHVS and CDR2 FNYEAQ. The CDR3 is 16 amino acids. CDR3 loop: CASINALSGGPETQYF. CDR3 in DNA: TGTGCCAGCATCAACGCGCTCTCCGGGGGGCCAGAGACCCAGTACTTC. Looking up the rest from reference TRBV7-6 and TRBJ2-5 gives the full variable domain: GAGVSQSPRYKVTKRGQDVALRCDPISGHVSLYWYRQALGQGPEFLTYFNYEAQQDKSGLPNDRFSAERPEGSISTLTIQRTEQRDSAMYRCASINALSGGPETQYFGPGTRLLVL.

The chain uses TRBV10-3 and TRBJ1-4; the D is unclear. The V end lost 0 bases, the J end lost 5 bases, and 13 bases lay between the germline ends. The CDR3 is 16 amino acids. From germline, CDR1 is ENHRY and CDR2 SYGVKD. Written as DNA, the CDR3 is TGTGCCATCAGTGAGTCGAGGGCCTCGGGGAATGAAAAACTGTTTTTT. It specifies CAISESRASGNEKLFF.

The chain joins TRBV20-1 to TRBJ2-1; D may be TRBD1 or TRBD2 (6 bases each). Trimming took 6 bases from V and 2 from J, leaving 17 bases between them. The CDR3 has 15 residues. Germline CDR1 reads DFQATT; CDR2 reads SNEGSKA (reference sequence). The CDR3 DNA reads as TGCAGTGCCCAACAGGGAGGAGCACCCTACAATGAGCAGTTCTTC. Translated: CSAQQGGAPYNEQFF.

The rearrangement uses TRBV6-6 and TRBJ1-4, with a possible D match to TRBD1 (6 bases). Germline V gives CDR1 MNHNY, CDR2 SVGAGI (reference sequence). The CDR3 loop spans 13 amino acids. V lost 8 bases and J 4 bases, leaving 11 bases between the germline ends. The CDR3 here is CASLRTVNEKLFF. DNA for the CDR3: TGTGCCAGCCTGCGGACAGTTAATGAAAAACTGTTTTTT.

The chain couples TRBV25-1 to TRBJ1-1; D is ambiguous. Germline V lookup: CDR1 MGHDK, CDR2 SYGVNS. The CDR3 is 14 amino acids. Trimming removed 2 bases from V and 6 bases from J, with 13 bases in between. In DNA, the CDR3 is TGTGCCAGCAGTGAAATAGGGCCTAACGCTGAAGCTTTCTTT. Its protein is CASSEIGPNAEAFF.

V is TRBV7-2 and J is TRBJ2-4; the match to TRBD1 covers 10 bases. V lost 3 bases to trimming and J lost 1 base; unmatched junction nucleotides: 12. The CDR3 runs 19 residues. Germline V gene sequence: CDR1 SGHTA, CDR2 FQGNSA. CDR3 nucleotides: TGTGCCAGCAGCTTGCGACAGGGGGCTCTCTGGGCGGCCAAAAACATTCAGTACTTC. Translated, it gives CASSLRQGALWAAKNIQYF.

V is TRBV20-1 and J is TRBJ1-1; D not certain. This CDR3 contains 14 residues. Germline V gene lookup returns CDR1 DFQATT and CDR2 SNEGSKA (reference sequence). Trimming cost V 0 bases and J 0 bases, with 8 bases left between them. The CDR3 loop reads CSAREGGMNTEAFF. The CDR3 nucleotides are TGCAGTGCTAGAGAGGGAGGCATGAACACTGAAGCTTTCTTT.